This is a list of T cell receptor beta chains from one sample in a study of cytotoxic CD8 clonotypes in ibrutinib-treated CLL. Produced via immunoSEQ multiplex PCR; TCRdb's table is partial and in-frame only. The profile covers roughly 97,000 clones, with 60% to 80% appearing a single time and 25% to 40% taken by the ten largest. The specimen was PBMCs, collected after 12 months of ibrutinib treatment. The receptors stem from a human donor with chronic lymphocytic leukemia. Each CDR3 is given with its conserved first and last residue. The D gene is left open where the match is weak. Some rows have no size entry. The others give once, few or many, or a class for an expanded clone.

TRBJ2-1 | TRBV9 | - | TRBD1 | CASSREGRGHNEQFF | TGTGCCAGCAGCCGTGAGGGCAGGGGGCACAATGAGCAGTTCTTC
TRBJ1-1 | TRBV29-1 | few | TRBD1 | CSVPGGNTEAFF | TGCAGCGTACCAGGGGGCAACACTGAAGCTTTCTTT
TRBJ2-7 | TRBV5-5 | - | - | CASRVGAGIAYEQYF | TGTGCCAGCAGGGTCGGAGCAGGGATCGCCTACGAGCAGTACTTC
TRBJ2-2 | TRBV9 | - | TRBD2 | CASSRQTSGVSGELFF | TGTGCCAGCAGCCGACAGACTAGCGGGGTTTCCGGGGAGCTGTTTTTT
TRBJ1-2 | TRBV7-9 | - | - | CASSLVVDNYGYTF | TGTGCCAGCAGCTTAGTAGTCGACAACTATGGCTACACCTTC
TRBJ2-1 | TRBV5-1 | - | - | CASSLAGHEQFF | TGCGCCAGCAGCCTCGCCGGACACGAGCAGTTCTTC
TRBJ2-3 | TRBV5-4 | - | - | CASSTRVSGTTDTQYF | TGTGCCAGCAGCACCCGGGTGAGCGGAACCACAGATACGCAGTATTTT
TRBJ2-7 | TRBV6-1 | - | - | CASSEAWTPLARYF | TGTGCCAGCAGTGAAGCTTGGACCCCCTTAGCCAGGTACTTC
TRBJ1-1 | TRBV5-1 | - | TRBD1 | CASSVIPGQGLNTEAFF | TGCGCCAGCAGCGTAATACCGGGACAGGGATTGAACACTGAAGCTTTCTTT
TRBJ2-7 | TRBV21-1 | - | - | CASSKAWTSELYEQYF | TGTGCCAGCAGCAAAGCCTGGACTAGCGAGCTCTACGAGCAGTACTTC
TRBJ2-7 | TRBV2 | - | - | CASSETGSYEQYF | TGTGCCAGCAGTGAAACAGGGTCCTACGAGCAGTACTTC
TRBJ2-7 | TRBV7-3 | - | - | CASSFTGVSYEQYF | TGTGCCAGCAGCTTTACGGGTGTCTCCTACGAGCAGTACTTC
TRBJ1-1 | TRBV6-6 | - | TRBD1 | CASSYPPDRETTEAFF | TGTGCCAGCAGTTACCCCCCGGACAGGGAAACCACTGAAGCTTTCTTT
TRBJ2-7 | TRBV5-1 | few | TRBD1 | CASSFGQGDEQYF | TGCGCCAGCAGCTTCGGACAGGGAGACGAGCAGTACTTC
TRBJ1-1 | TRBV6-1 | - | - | CASSEAALGGPEAFF | TGTGCCAGCAGTGAGGCCGCCCTGGGGGGCCCTGAAGCTTTCTTT
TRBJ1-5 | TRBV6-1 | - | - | CASSAGTLRDQPQHF | TGTGCCAGCAGTGCGGGGACTCTGAGGGATCAGCCCCAGCATTTT
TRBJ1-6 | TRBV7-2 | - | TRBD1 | CASSDRGNYNSPLHF | TGTGCCAGCAGCGACAGGGGGAACTATAATTCACCCCTCCACTTT
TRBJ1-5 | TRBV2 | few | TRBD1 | CASSEGGTGRNQPQHF | TGTGCCAGCAGTGAAGGGGGGACAGGACGCAATCAGCCCCAGCATTTT
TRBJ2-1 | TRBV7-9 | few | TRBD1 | CASSQQGYEQFF | TGTGCCAGCAGTCAACAGGGGTATGAGCAGTTCTTC
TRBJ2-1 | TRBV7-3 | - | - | CASSSGTPNGEQFF | TGTGCCAGCAGTTCCGGGACCCCCAACGGCGAGCAGTTCTTC
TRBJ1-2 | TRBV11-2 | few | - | CASSSAGPGGANYGYTF | TGTGCCAGCAGCTCCGCGGGACCAGGTGGAGCTAACTATGGCTACACCTTC
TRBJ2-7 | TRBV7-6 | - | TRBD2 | CASSLNSGGVYEQYF | TGTGCCAGCAGCTTGAATAGCGGGGGGGTATACGAGCAGTACTTC
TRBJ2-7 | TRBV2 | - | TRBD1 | CASSPPGQGALEQYF | TGTGCCAGCAGCCCTCCGGGACAGGGGGCGCTCGAGCAGTACTTC
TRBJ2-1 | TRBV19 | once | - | CASSSGTSSYNEQFF | TGTGCCAGTAGTTCTGGCACTAGCTCCTACAATGAGCAGTTCTTC
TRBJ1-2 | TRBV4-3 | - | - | CASSQDAGLTTFLGYGYTF | TGCGCCAGCAGCCAAGATGCGGGATTAACAACTTTTCTGGGCTATGGCTACACCTTC
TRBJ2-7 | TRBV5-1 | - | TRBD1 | CASSPEPGQIYEQYF | TGCGCCAGCAGCCCGGAACCGGGACAGATCTACGAGCAGTACTTC
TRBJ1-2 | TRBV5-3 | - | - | CARSLAKGWDYGYTF | TGTGCCAGAAGCTTGGCAAAGGGATGGGACTATGGCTACACCTTC
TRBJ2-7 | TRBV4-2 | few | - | CASSPTRTGYEQYF | TGTGCCAGCAGCCCAACCAGAACCGGGTACGAGCAGTACTTC
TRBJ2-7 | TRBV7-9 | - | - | CASSLGRSVDEQYF | TGTGCCAGCAGCTTAGGGCGGTCGGTGGACGAGCAGTACTTC
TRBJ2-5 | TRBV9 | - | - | CASSAGTGRVLETQYF | TGTGCCAGCAGCGCCGGGACTGGGAGAGTACTAGAGACCCAGTACTTC
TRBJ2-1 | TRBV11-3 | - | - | CASSLVEGSEQFF | TGTGCCAGCAGCTTAGTTGAGGGATCTGAGCAGTTCTTC
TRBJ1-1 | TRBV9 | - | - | CASSASPGVNTEAFF | TGTGCCAGCAGCGCATCTCCAGGGGTGAACACTGAAGCTTTCTTT
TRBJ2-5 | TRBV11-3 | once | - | CASSSRPGETQYF | TGTGCCAGCAGCTCTCGGCCCGGTGAGACCCAGTACTTC
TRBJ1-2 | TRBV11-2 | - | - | CARADSPGNGYTF | TGTGCCCGTGCCGACTCACCGGGAAATGGCTACACCTTC
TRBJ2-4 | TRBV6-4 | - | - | CASTQEAGKNIQYF | TGTGCCAGCACCCAAGAGGCAGGCAAAAACATTCAGTACTTC
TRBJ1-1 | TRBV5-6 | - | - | CASSLGRVRTEAFF | TGTGCCAGCAGCTTGGGCAGGGTGAGAACTGAAGCTTTCTTT
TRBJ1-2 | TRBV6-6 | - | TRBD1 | CASTLYPDRGKGYTF | TGTGCCAGCACCCTATACCCGGACAGGGGGAAGGGCTACACCTTC
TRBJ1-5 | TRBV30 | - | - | CAWSVKGGGNQPQHF | TGTGCCTGGAGTGTGAAAGGGGGTGGCAATCAGCCCCAGCATTTT
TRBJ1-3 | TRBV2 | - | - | CASTPRRGNTIYF | TGTGCCAGCACCCCTCGGCGGGGAAACACCATATATTTT
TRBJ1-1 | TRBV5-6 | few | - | CASTAVVGTEAFF | TGTGCCAGCACCGCTGTGGTGGGGACTGAAGCTTTCTTT
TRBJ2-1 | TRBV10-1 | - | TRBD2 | CASSLAGGSSVEQFF | TGCGCCAGCAGTCTAGCGGGGGGTTCTTCTGTTGAGCAGTTCTTC
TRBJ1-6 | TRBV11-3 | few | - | CASSLGAQPLHF | TGTGCCAGCAGCTTAGGGGCCCAGCCCCTCCACTTT
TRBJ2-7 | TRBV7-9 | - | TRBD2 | CASSFAATGTSGYEQYF | TGTGCCAGCAGCTTTGCCGCCACCGGGACTAGCGGCTACGAGCAGTACTTC
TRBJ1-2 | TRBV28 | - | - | CASSSVGKIYGYTF | TGTGCCAGCAGTTCGGTGGGTAAGATATATGGCTACACCTTC
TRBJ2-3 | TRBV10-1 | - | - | CASSEGLSTDTQYF | TGCGCCAGCAGTGAGGGACTGAGCACAGATACGCAGTATTTT
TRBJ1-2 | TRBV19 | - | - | CASSNPGGRNHANYGYTF | TGTGCCAGTAGCAACCCGGGGGGGCGGAACCACGCTAACTATGGCTACACCTTC